The 23 T cell receptor beta chains listed next were all sequenced from one sample in a study of breast tumors, draining lymph nodes, adjacent tissues. TCRdb reprocessed the multiplex PCR reads with MiXCR, giving one entry per CDR3 protein. This table holds roughly 11,000 distinct CDR3 sequences, about 56% found once. The material sequenced was breast tumor tissue. These receptors were collected from a female donor with breast cancer. Some clones in this sample may be carry-over from other donors' samples.

This clonotype was seen more than once but under ten times. This sequence joins TRBV9 and TRBJ2-3; 8 nucleotides align to TRBD2. The CDR3 spans 16 residues. Germline CDR1 reads SGDLS; CDR2 reads YYNGEE. V was pared by 0 bases and J by 2 bases, with 5 bases of the junction left unmatched. CDR3 sequence reads: CASSVGSGSFTDTQYF. The CDR3 DNA is TGTGCCAGCAGCGTAGGAAGCGGGAGCTTCACAGATACGCAGTATTTT. Drawing the rest from reference TRBV9 and TRBJ2-3, the complete variable domain is DSGVTQTPKHLITATGQRVTLRCSPRSGDLSVYWYQQSLDQGLQFLIQYYNGEERAKGNILERFSAQQFPDLHSELNLSSLELGDSALYFCASSVGSGSFTDTQYFGPGTRLTVL.

The chain is built from TRBV5-1 and TRBJ2-3; D is tentatively TRBD1 or TRBD2 (5 bases each). The CDR3 has 16 residues. Trimming took 0 bases from V and 0 from J, leaving 11 bases between them. Germline V gives CDR1 SGHRS, CDR2 YFSETQ. CDR3 region: CASSLGDPFSTDTQYF. The CDR3 DNA follows: TGCGCCAGCAGCTTGGGGGACCCATTCAGCACAGATACGCAGTATTTT. The complete variable domain, with remaining parts taken from reference TRBV5-1 and TRBJ2-3, reads KAGVTQTPRYLIKTRGQQVTLSCSPISGHRSVSWYQQTPGQGLQFLFEYFSETQRNKGNFPGRFSGRQFSNSRSEMNVSTLELGDSALYLCASSLGDPFSTDTQYFGPGTRLTVL.

The chain uses TRBV20-1 and TRBJ2-7; D possibly uses TRBD1 or TRBD2 (5 bases each). This CDR3 is built from 12 residues. Trimming removed 2 bases from V and 3 bases from J, with 8 bases in between. Looked up from germline, CDR1 is DFQATT and CDR2 is SNEGSKA (reference sequence). The chain's CDR3 is CSARRDDYEQYF. In DNA form, the CDR3 reads TGCAGTGCTAGAAGGGACGACTACGAGCAGTACTTC.

This clonotype rates as medium-sized (0.01 to 0.1%). Its ends do not fully match the called genes, so a read error is possible. The V and J genes are TRBV6-6 and TRBJ1-4; D call uncertain. Germline V gives CDR1 MNHNY, CDR2 SVGAGI (reference sequence). This CDR3 contains 16 residues. DNA of the CDR3: TGTGCCAGCAGTCACTCGACTTCCAGCCAAGACGAAAAACTGTTTTTT. This gives the protein CASSHSTSSQDEKLFF.

This clonotype has a single count. The chain employs TRBV20-1 and TRBJ1-2; D not certain. CDR3 length equals 13 residues. V was cut by 3 bases and J by 11 bases, with 19 bases left in between. Germline lookup yields CDR1 DFQATT and CDR2 SNEGSKA (reference sequence). The CDR3 coding sequence is TGCAGTGCTAGGCTACGGGAACTTAATACTTACACCTTC. As protein: CSARLRELNTYTF.

DNA of the CDR3: TGCAGTGCTTATAACGGAATCTCCTACGAGCAGTACTTC. Translated, it gives CSAYNGISYEQYF. The chain employs TRBV20-1 and TRBJ2-7, with no clear D. The CDR3 spans 13 residues. Germline loops: CDR1 DFQATT, CDR2 SNEGSKA (reference sequence). Trimming left V 5 bases short and J 0 bases short, with 11 bases between.

Regarding this clonotype: One end of the junction varies from germline; a read error may be responsible. The rearrangement joins TRBV4-1 to TRBJ2-1; D is unresolved. CDR1 is MGHRA and CDR2 is YSYEKL in the germline V gene. The CDR3 has 15 amino acids. The CDR3 loop reads CASSQPFLGHNGQFF. The DNA of the CDR3 is TGCGCCAGCAGCCAACCCTTTCTGGGCCACAATGGGCAGTTCTTC.

This clonotype is termed medium-sized (0.01 to 0.1%). The V call is TRBV6-6, the J call TRBJ2-5; no clear D. V was trimmed by 5 bases and J by 5 bases, leaving 12 bases between them. The CDR3 has 13 residues. Germline CDR1 is MNHNY and CDR2 is SVGAGI (reference sequence). CDR3 sequence: CASSPNLKETQYF. The CDR3 DNA is TGTGCCAGCAGTCCGAATCTTAAGGAGACCCAGTACTTC.

The gene calls are TRBV9 and TRBJ2-1; 11 nucleotides line up with TRBD2. Germline-derived CDR1 and CDR2 are SGDLS and YYNGEE. The CDR3 is 17 amino acids. V lost 8 bases to trimming and J lost 3 bases; unmatched junction nucleotides: 13. CDR3 region: CASGGGGTSGDYNEQFF. In DNA form, the CDR3 reads TGTGCCAGTGGGGGGGGAGGGACTAGCGGAGACTACAATGAGCAGTTCTTC. Based on the CDR3 plus reference TRBV9 and TRBJ2-1, the full variable domain is DSGVTQTPKHLITATGQRVTLRCSPRSGDLSVYWYQQSLDQGLQFLIQYYNGEERAKGNILERFSAQQFPDLHSELNLSSLELGDSALYFCASGGGGTSGDYNEQFFGPGTRLTVL.

The rearrangement links TRBV24-1 to TRBJ2-3; TRBD2 matches 7 bases. Germline loops: CDR1 KGHDR, CDR2 SFDVKD. V was pared by 5 bases and J by 5 bases, with 12 bases of the junction left unmatched. The CDR3 length is 16 residues. CDR3 region: CATSAGRGAGLDTQYF. CDR3 nucleotides: TGTGCCACCAGTGCGGGGAGAGGAGCGGGGCTAGATACGCAGTATTTT.

V and J are TRBV12-3 or TRBV12-4 and TRBJ2-1; the match to TRBD2 covers 11 bases. After removal of 4 bases from V and 6 bases from J, the junction contained 8 bases not matched to a gene. The CDR3 loop spans 16 amino acids. DNA of the CDR3: TGTGCCAGCAGTTACACCGGGACTAGCGGCTCCAATGAGCAGTTCTTC. Translated: CASSYTGTSGSNEQFF.

The V gene is TRBV20-1, the J gene TRBJ2-1, with D perhaps assigned TRBD1 or TRBD2 (5 bases each). The V gene lost 2 bases and the J gene lost 0 bases, with 14 bases spanning the gap. Germline values: CDR1 DFQATT, CDR2 SNEGSKA (reference sequence). The CDR3 totals 16 residues. CDR3 bases: TGCAGTGCTAGAAGCCAGGTGGGGGACTCCTACAATGAGCAGTTCTTC. Translation: CSARSQVGDSYNEQFF.

On this clonotype itself: The CDR3 ends on some other residue instead of the conserved phenylalanine or tryptophan, so this is likely a read error. No DNA is shown, since the ends of the CDR3 on it are uncertain; the CDR3 is the one TCRdb lists. The rearrangement joins TRBV18 to TRBJ2-1; the D call of TRBD2 is as the table states it, not checked on the DNA. From its first to its last residue, the CDR3 has 8 amino acids. The germline V gene encodes CDR1 KGHSH and CDR2 LQKENI. This chain's CDR3 is CASSPQGR.

The count of this clonotype is one. The genes are TRBV5-5 and TRBJ2-3; 7 positions agree with TRBD2. J was trimmed by 2 bases and V by 3 bases; bases with no gene match: 18. In germline, CDR1 is SGHKS, CDR2 YYEKEE (reference sequence). The CDR3 has 19 amino acids. CDR3 in DNA: TGTGCCAGCAGCTCATCCGGACCAGCGGGGTCGGTGGCCACAGATACGCAGTATTTT. As protein: CASSSSGPAGSVATDTQYF. The whole variable domain, remainder taken from reference TRBV5-5 and TRBJ2-3, is DAGVTQSPTHLIKTRGQQVTLRCSPISGHKSVSWYQQVLGQGPQFIFQYYEKEERGRGNFPDRFSARQFPNYSSELNVNALLLGDSALYLCASSSSGPAGSVATDTQYFGPGTRLTVL.

The chain carries TRBV4-1 and TRBJ1-6; unclear D gene. Trimming left V 0 bases short and J 0 bases short, with 9 bases between. CDR1 is MGHRA, CDR2 YSYEKL, per germline. This CDR3 region has 17 residues. The CDR3 here is CASSQEAGSSYNSPLHF. The DNA of the CDR3 is TGCGCCAGCAGCCAAGAGGCGGGGTCCTCCTATAATTCACCCCTCCACTTT.

The CDR3 region has the DNA TGCAGTGCTAGAGACACCCGGACACCTTATTCACCCCTCCACTTT. Translated: CSARDTRTPYSPLHF. The J gene is TRBJ1-6, the V gene TRBV20-1; a possible D gene is TRBD1 (5 bases). CDR3 length: 15 residues. V lost 0 bases, J lost 8 bases, and 14 bases lay in between. Germline V gene lookup returns CDR1 DFQATT and CDR2 SNEGSKA (reference sequence).

As concerns this clonotype: The DNA is omitted, as the CDR3 cannot be located on it reliably, and the CDR3 follows TCRdb's listing. The J gene is TRBJ1-3, the V gene TRBV7-6; the table assigns TRBD1, which was not confirmed against the DNA. Germline CDR1 and CDR2: SGHVS and FNYEAQ. With termini counted, the CDR3 has 23 amino acids. CDR3 region: CASSVKTGSPSGYPFGSGNTIYF.

As for this clonotype: A read error may account for a junction end that differs from germline. The V and J genes are TRBV11-2 and TRBJ1-6; 7 nucleotides line up with TRBD1. In germline, CDR1 is SGHAT, CDR2 FQNNGV. This CDR3 contains 15 residues. The CDR3 here is CASGLAGGYNSPLHF. The CDR3 DNA is TGTGCCAGCGGCTTAGCAGGGGGCTATAATTCACCCCTCCACTTT.

This clonotype was observed many times. A much larger clone lies a single base off, so this may be a read error. This chain links TRBV9 with TRBJ2-1, with a tentative D call TRBD2 (5 bases). The CDR3 covers 15 residues. CDR1 is SGDLS, CDR2 YYNGEE, per germline. The CDR3 bases are TGTGCCAGCAGCGCCGCCCCGGGGTCCTACAATGAGCCGTTCTTC. Translating it yields CASSAAPGSYNEPFF.

The rearrangement joins TRBV5-1 to TRBJ2-3; D is unresolved. CDR3 length: 15 amino acids. The germline CDR1 and CDR2 sequences are SGHRS and YFSETQ. Trimming shortened V by 4 bases and J by 11 bases, and 23 bases separated the two germline ends. The CDR3 DNA follows: TGCGCCAGCAGCCTAGACACCGGATCCTACAATGAGCAGTATTTT. It yields the protein CASSLDTGSYNEQYF.

The J gene is TRBJ2-7, the V gene TRBV2, with D possibly matching TRBD1 (6 bases). Looked up from germline, CDR1 is SNHLY and CDR2 is FYNNEI. V dropped 5 bases and J dropped 1 base, with 9 bases sitting between them. The CDR3 loop spans 13 amino acids. The CDR3 DNA follows: TGTGCCAGCAGTTCTGACAGGTCCTACGAGCAGTACTTC. Amino acid sequence: CASSSDRSYEQYF.

CDR3 loop: CASSSTSGSRTGELFF. Here the CDR3 DNA reads TGTGCCAGCAGCTCCACTAGCGGGAGTAGAACCGGGGAGCTGTTTTTT. The chain recombines TRBV7-3 with TRBJ2-2, with 11 bases aligning to TRBD2. Germline-derived CDR1 and CDR2 are SGHTA and FQGTGA. This CDR3 comprises 16 residues. V lost 4 bases, J lost 5 bases, and 6 bases stayed unmatched.

The genes are TRBV7-3 and TRBJ1-6; TRBD1 agrees at 11 bases. The CDR3 is 16 residues long. The ends lost 5 bases at V and 4 bases at J; junction bases unmatched: 4. Looked up from germline, CDR1 is SGHTA and CDR2 is FQGTGA. The CDR3 DNA follows: TGTGCCAGCAGCCGGGACAGGGGGTGTTATAATTCACCCCTCCACTTT. Protein product: CASSRDRGCYNSPLHF.